The TCR beta chain described here comes from a study of resident and recirculating memory T cells in vitiligo. About the study: Each patient gave two lesional and two nonlesional epidermal shave biopsies, plus PBMCs. The samples were homogenized without cell sorting before genomic DNA extraction.

Libraries were prepared by immunoSEQ multiplex PCR; TCRdb keeps only in-frame clonotypes and omits some of them. Of around 43,000 clones listed, 80% to 95% are singletons. CDR1 is MNHNY and CDR2 is SVGAGI in the germline V gene (reference sequence). V dropped 5 bases and J dropped 7 bases, with 11 bases sitting between them. The CDR3 spans 12 residues. Sequenced material: blood. The chain carries TRBV6-6 and TRBJ1-1, with D possibly TRBD1 on 6 matching bases. The source is a male donor with vitiligo. Written as DNA, the CDR3 is TGTGCCAGCAGTCCACAGGGAATTGAAGCTTTCTTT. Translation gives CASSPQGIEAFF.